Below, 14 T cell receptor beta chains from the same sample are listed, as sequenced in a study of blood T cells in healthy people across ages. A second PCR of about 7 to 12 cycles used a sample-barcoded 5' primer and a J-beta primer mix. TCRdb re-derived calls from the 5' RACE reads in MiXCR, one entry per CDR3 protein. The sample lists about 900,000 distinct CDR3 sequences; roughly 48% were seen once. The specimen was blood. The receptors shown here come from a man aged 25 to 40 in good health.

Note on this clonotype: An end of the junction differs from the germline gene, which may be a read error. This chain connects TRBV2 to TRBJ2-7; 12 bases fit TRBD1. CDR3 length: 15 amino acids. CDR1 SNHLY and CDR2 FYNNEI come from the germline V gene. The CDR3 nucleotides read TGTGTCAGCTCCTCGGGGGACAGGGGGCCCTACGAGCAGTACTTC. Its translation is CVSSSGDRGPYEQYF.

The chain carries TRBV21-1 and TRBJ1-2; no DNA check was done on the table's D call, TRBD1. TRBV21-1 is described as a pseudogene. The CDR3 length is 18 residues. The chain's CDR3 is CASTGGAGPSGCYYGYTF. The DNA for the CDR3 is TGTGCCAGCACCGGGGGCGCTGGACCCTCAGGCTGTTACTATGGCTACACCTTC.

This clonotype has only one observation. V gene TRBV7-8 combines with J gene TRBJ2-7; 7 bases agree with TRBD1. V trimming: 5 bases; J trimming: 2 bases; junction bases outside the gene matches: 9. CDR3 length: 15 amino acids. Germline V CDR1 and CDR2: SGHVS, FQNEAQ. CDR3 DNA sequence: TGTGCCAGCAGCCCCGAGACAGGGACCGCCTACGAGCAGTACTTC. Amino acids: CASSPETGTAYEQYF.

J is TRBJ2-5 and V is TRBV29-1, with D possibly called TRBD1 or TRBD2 (5 bases each). The CDR3 has 12 residues. Germline CDR1 is SQVTM and CDR2 is ANQGSEA. The V gene lost 3 bases and the J gene lost 11 bases, with 16 bases spanning the gap. CDR3 sequence reads: CSVERGVGEQYF. The DNA of the CDR3 is TGCAGCGTTGAGAGGGGTGTGGGTGAGCAGTACTTC.

The V and J genes are TRBV3-1 and TRBJ2-2, with no clear D. V was pared by 3 bases and J by 4 bases, with 9 bases between. CDR3 size: 14 residues. Germline V gene data show CDR1 as LGHDT and CDR2 as YNNKEL (reference sequence). CDR3 coding DNA: TGTGCCAGCAGCCATAGGCAGATCACCGGGGAGCTGTTTTTT. Amino acids: CASSHRQITGELFF.

This clonotype was found many times. This chain's CDR3 is CASSRQGAGNTEAFF. Here the CDR3 DNA reads TGTGCCAGCAGTCGGCAGGGGGCAGGGAACACTGAAGCTTTCTTT. The chain is built from TRBV28 and TRBJ1-1; 8 bases map to TRBD1. From germline, CDR1 is MDHEN and CDR2 SYDVKM. The CDR3 has 15 residues. Trimming at V came to 5 bases and at J to 1 base, leaving 6 bases not matched to a gene.

The chain joins TRBV5-1 to TRBJ2-2, with D perhaps matching TRBD1 (6 bases). The CDR3 is made up of 17 amino acids. From germline, CDR1 is SGHRS and CDR2 YFSETQ. The V gene lost 3 bases and the J gene lost 0 bases, with 15 bases spanning the gap. In nucleotides, the CDR3 is TGCGCCAGCAGCTACCTGGGGGCAGCTACGAACACCGGGGAGCTGTTTTTT. Translation: CASSYLGAATNTGELFF.

The chain couples TRBV18 to TRBJ2-7; a weak D match, TRBD1 (6 bases). CDR1 KGHSH and CDR2 LQKENI come from the germline V gene. There are 13 residues in the CDR3. V lost 4 bases, J lost 5 bases, and 12 bases lay in between. The CDR3 loop is CASSQDSRHEQYF. CDR3 in DNA: TGTGCCAGCTCACAGGACAGTCGGCACGAGCAGTACTTC.

This chain links TRBV20-1 with TRBJ1-2; D may be TRBD1 (5 bases). Trimming shortened V by 6 bases and J by 8 bases, and 13 bases separated the two germline ends. The V gene's germline CDR1 is DFQATT and CDR2 SNEGSKA (reference sequence). This CDR3 is built from 11 residues. CDR3 sequence (DNA): TGCAGTGCAGACTACTGGGGCGGCTACACCTTC. Encoded protein: CSADYWGGYTF.

The chain combines TRBV12-3 or TRBV12-4 with TRBJ1-2; TRBD1 agrees at 9 bases. Trimming removed 6 bases from V and 4 bases from J; junction bases left unmatched: 3. This CDR3 region has 13 residues. The CDR3 nucleotides are TGTGCCAGCAGCGAGACAGGGGGCTATGGCTACACCTTC. The encoded protein is CASSETGGYGYTF.

The genes are TRBV29-1 and TRBJ1-2; D is possibly TRBD1 (6 bases). Germline V gene sequence: CDR1 SQVTM, CDR2 ANQGSEA. The CDR3 spans 13 residues. V was shortened by 3 bases and J by 5 bases, with 13 bases between the two germline ends. DNA for the CDR3: TGCAGCGTTGATCGGTCCAGGGGATATGGCTACACCTTC. Translated: CSVDRSRGYGYTF.

The gene calls are TRBV20-1 and TRBJ1-6, with a tentative D call TRBD1 (6 bases). CDR3 size: 16 residues. V lost 0 bases, J lost 3 bases, and 12 bases lay in between. The germline CDR1 and CDR2 sequences are DFQATT and SNEGSKA (reference sequence). CDR3 in DNA: TGCAGTGCTAGAGATCAAGGCAGGGGCTATAATTCACCCCTCCACTTT. Encoded protein: CSARDQGRGYNSPLHF.

The chain links TRBV7-2 to TRBJ2-1, with D perhaps being TRBD1 or TRBD2 (5 bases each). The germline CDR1 and CDR2 sequences are SGHTA and FQGNSA. With 5 bases removed from V and 3 bases from J, the gap between germline ends came to 14 bases. The CDR3 spans 15 residues. The DNA of the CDR3 is TGTGCCAGCAGCCTTATGGGACGGGACTACAATGAGCAGTTCTTC. Its protein product is CASSLMGRDYNEQFF.

This clonotype came up a few times. The J gene is TRBJ1-2, the V gene TRBV27; TRBD1 might be the D (5 bases). Germline V gene sequence: CDR1 MNHEY, CDR2 SMNVEV (reference sequence). V lost 0 bases, J lost 3 bases, and 14 bases lay in between. The CDR3 contains 16 residues. This CDR3 reads CASSLSSGDFYYGYTF. The CDR3 bases are TGTGCCAGCAGTTTATCGTCGGGGGATTTCTACTATGGCTACACCTTC.